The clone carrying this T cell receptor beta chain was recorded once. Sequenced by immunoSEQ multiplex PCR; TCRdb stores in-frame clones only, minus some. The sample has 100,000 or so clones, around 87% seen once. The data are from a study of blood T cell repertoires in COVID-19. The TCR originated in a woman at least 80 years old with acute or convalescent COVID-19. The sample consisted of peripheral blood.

DNA of the CDR3: TGTGCCAGCAGCTTAGAACTGGGTGGGCGACGAGAAAAACTGTTTTTT. It encodes CASSLELGGRREKLFF. The chain links TRBV7-2 to TRBJ1-4, with D uncertain. Germline CDR1 and CDR2: SGHTA and FQGNSA. The V gene lost 1 base and the J gene lost 8 bases, with 17 bases spanning the gap. The CDR3 sequence is 16 residues long.